Below, 8 T cell receptor beta chains from the same sample are listed, as sequenced in a study of T cell repertoires in cytomegalovirus infection. TCRdb itself ran the reads through MiXCR, one entry per CDR3 protein. The sample carries 450,000 to 600,000 distinct CDR3 sequences, approximately 42% recorded once. The antigens for these receptors are not known. The sequencing used cultured PBMCs, collected from culture after CMV antigen stimulation. These receptors all stem from a human donor in good health (CMV status not recorded). Some clones in this sample may be carry-over from other donors' samples.

This clonotype was seen more than once but under ten times. The V call is TRBV7-4, the J call TRBJ2-7; TRBD1 agrees at 9 bases. V dropped 1 base and J dropped 4; count of bases not matched to a gene: 14. The CDR3 extends over 18 amino acids. CDR1 and CDR2 (germline): SGHVT, SQSDAQ. The CDR3 DNA is TGTGCCAGCAGCTTAGGGTACCGGGACAGGGAACAACCTTACGAGCAGTACTTC. Translated, it gives CASSLGYRDREQPYEQYF.

This clonotype has a count of ten or more. V usage is TRBV7-2 and J usage is TRBJ2-1; possible D gene TRBD2, 6 bases. Germline V lookup: CDR1 SGHTA, CDR2 FQGNSA. CDR3 length: 15 residues. The germline V and J ends were trimmed by 6 bases and 2 bases, with 14 bases remaining between them. The CDR3 sequence is CASRPERATYNEQFF. CDR3 in DNA: TGTGCCAGCAGGCCTGAGCGGGCCACCTACAATGAGCAGTTCTTC.

This chain uses TRBV14 with TRBJ2-2; D not certain. The germline gives CDR1 SGHDN, CDR2 FVKESK. This CDR3 spans 14 amino acids. V was shortened by 4 bases and J by 0 bases, with 6 bases between the two germline ends. The CDR3 reads CASSRNTNTGELFF. The CDR3 coding sequence is TGTGCCAGCAGCCGGAACACGAACACCGGGGAGCTGTTTTTT.

This CDR3 reads CASSLSRASSYNEQFF. The CDR3 nucleotides read TGTGCCAGCAGCTTAAGCAGGGCTTCCTCCTACAATGAGCAGTTCTTC. The rearrangement links TRBV7-2 to TRBJ2-1; D is perhaps TRBD1 (5 bases). Trimming left V 2 bases short and J 0 bases short, with 11 bases between. The CDR3 has 16 residues. Germline CDR1 is SGHTA and CDR2 is FQGNSA. The variable domain in full, completed from reference TRBV7-2 and TRBJ2-1, reads GAGVSQSPSNKVTEKGKDVELRCDPISGHTALYWYRQSLGQGLEFLIYFQGNSAPDKSGLPSDRFSAERTGGSVSTLTIQRTQQEDSAVYLCASSLSRASSYNEQFFGPGTRLTVL.

The chain is built from TRBV7-2 and TRBJ2-2; D is possibly TRBD1 or TRBD2 (5 bases each). CDR1 is SGHTA and CDR2 is FQGNSA in the germline V gene. The CDR3 runs to 14 residues. V dropped 7 bases and J dropped 4 bases, with 13 bases sitting between them. The CDR3 here is CASTTGRRTGELFF. The CDR3 coding sequence is TGTGCCAGCACTACGGGGCGGCGCACCGGGGAGCTGTTTTTT.

The chain has TRBV20-1 and TRBJ1-5; D not resolved. V dropped 1 base and J dropped 4 bases, with 14 bases sitting between them. CDR1 DFQATT and CDR2 SNEGSKA come from the germline V gene (reference sequence). The CDR3 sequence is 15 residues long. CDR3 DNA sequence: TGCAGTGCTAGAGTCAGTGAGTCCAGGAATCAGCCCCAGCATTTT. Protein: CSARVSESRNQPQHF.

The V call is TRBV7-2, the J call TRBJ2-1; the match to TRBD1 covers 7 bases. CDR1 is SGHTA and CDR2 is FQGNSA in the germline V gene. After removal of 4 bases from V and 6 bases from J, the junction contained 9 bases not matched to a gene. CDR3 length: 15 residues. CDR3 region: CASSSTGWQANEQFF. In nucleotides, the CDR3 is TGTGCCAGCAGCTCGACAGGGTGGCAAGCCAATGAGCAGTTCTTC.

Points on this clonotype: The junction and the germline gene differ at one end; a read error may be behind it. The chain employs TRBV5-3 and TRBJ1-6; unclear D gene. TRBV5-3 is an ORF, and what it does is uncertain. The CDR3 contains 16 residues. The CDR3 nucleotides read TGTGCCAGCAGCTCTAAGGACGTGGGATATAATTCACCCCTCCACTTT. Translating gives CASSSKDVGYNSPLHF.